The TCR beta chain described here comes from a study of CD4 and CD8 cells across lung adenocarcinoma regions. This CDR3 is built from 14 residues. V was clipped by 5 bases and J by 0 bases, with 10 bases between them. Germline CDR1 reads ENHRY; CDR2 reads SYGVKD. Samples came from patients with localized non-small cell lung adenocarcinoma. TCRdb used MiXCR to reprocess the PCR reads, holding one entry per CDR3 protein. The sample has some 3,200 distinct CDR3 sequences, 55% to 65% seen once; the top ten hold 15% to 20%. The origin of this receptor is a male donor with lung adenocarcinoma. The CD4 and CD8 labels of this study may be unreliable. This sequence joins TRBV10-3 and TRBJ2-5; a weak D match, TRBD1 (6 bases). Specimen: CD4+ T cells from the margin of a lung tumor. For the CDR3, the DNA is TGTGCCATCAGTCTTAGGGGGTACCAAGAGACCCAGTACTTC. Amino acids: CAISLRGYQETQYF.